This TCR beta chain derives from a study of blood T cell repertoires in COVID-19. V was clipped by 1 base and J by 6 bases, with 9 bases between them. Per germline, CDR1 SGHAT and CDR2 FQNNGV. The CDR3 totals 13 residues. Under the authors' procedure: Nucleated cell counts were estimated from reference gene primer amplification. Using immunoSEQ multiplex PCR, the repertoire was profiled, and TCRdb retains in-frame clones only, with some absent. That table is the source of V, J and clone size, and D and trimming were worked out from the DNA. This table has about 170,000 clones, approximately 91% appearing once. Cohort placement rested on clinical history that participants reported themselves.

This chain uses TRBV11-2 with TRBJ1-1; D is possibly TRBD1 (5 bases). Sequenced sample: PBMCs or T cells enriched from blood (not recorded which). The TCR originated in a woman aged 18-29 years who had recovered from COVID-19. The CDR3 DNA is TGTGCCAGCAGCTTAGTCAGGGTATCTGAAGCTTTCTTT. As protein: CASSLVRVSEAFF.